The 20 T cell receptor beta chains in this list originate from one sample, sequenced in a study of T cell clonotyping in hematopoietic cell transplantation. Sequencing used immunoSEQ multiplex PCR; TCRdb keeps in-frame clones, though not all of them. This table holds fewer than 40,000 clones, around 90% found once. Specimen: peripheral blood mononuclear cells. The receptor source for this set is a woman in her forties in good health. Some clones in this sample may be carry-over from other donors' samples.

V usage is TRBV28 and J usage is TRBJ1-2; no definite D call. The germline CDR1 and CDR2 sequences are MDHEN and SYDVKM. The V end was cut by 7 bases, the J end by 2 bases, with 11 bases between. The CDR3 spans 13 residues. CDR3 nucleotides: TGTGCCAGCACCCCCGCGGAGAACTATGGCTACACCTTC. Translation gives CASTPAENYGYTF.

This clone was observed a single time. The chain recombines TRBV29-1 with TRBJ2-1; no reliable D call. This CDR3 region has 11 residues. Trimming left V 4 bases short and J 8 bases short, with 9 bases between. The germline gives CDR1 SQVTM, CDR2 ANQGSEA. DNA for the CDR3: TGCAGCGTTGGGGAACGCTATGAGCAGTTCTTC. It codes for CSVGERYEQFF.

This clone was detected once. The chain employs TRBV29-1 and TRBJ1-1; D is perhaps TRBD1 (6 bases). Deletions cut 0 bases from V and 3 bases from J, with 11 bases between. This CDR3 is built from 14 residues. CDR1 and CDR2 (germline): SQVTM, ANQGSEA. The CDR3 region is CSVEDGGGDTEAFF. In nucleotides, the CDR3 is TGCAGCGTTGAAGATGGTGGGGGCGACACTGAAGCTTTCTTT.

This rearrangement joins TRBV11-2 to TRBJ2-7, with D maybe TRBD2 (5 bases). CDR1 is SGHAT and CDR2 is FQNNGV in the germline V gene. Trimming removed 3 bases at V and 9 bases at J, with 12 bases between. The CDR3 has 12 residues. Here the CDR3 DNA reads TGTGCCAGCAGCTTGGAGTACCGGGGGCAGTACTTC. It translates to CASSLEYRGQYF.

This chain links TRBV4-3 with TRBJ2-1, with TRBD2 identical over 8 bases. The CDR3 contains 15 residues. Germline CDR1 LGHNA, CDR2 YSLEER. J was trimmed by 9 bases and V by 1 base; bases with no gene match: 8. CDR3 in DNA: TGCGCCAGCAGCCAAGCGGGACTAGTGATCGGTGAGCAGTTCTTC. Encoded protein: CASSQAGLVIGEQFF.

J is TRBJ1-2 and V is TRBV19, with 8 nucleotides matching TRBD1. Germline CDR1 reads LNHDA; CDR2 reads SQIVND (reference sequence). With 2 bases clipped from V and 8 bases from J, the junction kept 7 bases outside the gene matches. This CDR3 contains 14 residues. CDR3 sequence reads: CASSISGQEGGYTF. In nucleotides, the CDR3 is TGTGCCAGTAGTATATCGGGACAGGAGGGGGGCTACACCTTC.

This chain uses TRBV7-8 with TRBJ1-1, with D possibly matching TRBD1 (6 bases). V was pared by 5 bases and J by 1 base, with 8 bases between. Germline lookup yields CDR1 SGHVS and CDR2 FQNEAQ. The CDR3 contains 13 residues. CDR3 region: CASSQGTNTEAFF. The CDR3 bases are TGTGCCAGCAGCCAGGGGACGAACACTGAAGCTTTCTTT.

This clone was seen a few times. The chain combines TRBV6-5 with TRBJ2-7, with D perhaps TRBD2 (6 bases). CDR1 MNHEY and CDR2 SVGAGI come from the germline V gene. CDR3 length: 15 residues. Trimming took 7 bases from V and 8 from J, leaving 24 bases between them. CDR3 region: CASTKRGLGPGKQYF. As DNA, the CDR3 is TGTGCCAGCACTAAAAGGGGACTGGGACCTGGGAAGCAGTACTTC.

The CDR3 coding sequence is TGCGCCAGCAGCCAGTCGGCTTTAGGGGGAAACACCGGGGAGCTGTTTTTT. Amino acid sequence: CASSQSALGGNTGELFF. V and J are TRBV5-1 and TRBJ2-2, with D perhaps matching TRBD1 (6 bases). Germline V gene lookup returns CDR1 SGHRS and CDR2 YFSETQ. V was trimmed by 4 bases and J by 2 bases, leaving 18 bases between them. This CDR3 comprises 17 residues.

V gene TRBV6-5 combines with J gene TRBJ1-2, with D maybe TRBD1 (6 bases). Germline V CDR1 and CDR2: MNHEY, SVGAGI. V lost 3 bases, J lost 2 bases, and 10 bases lay in between. This CDR3 is built from 14 residues. The CDR3 loop reads CASSYYRENYGYTF. The CDR3 region has the DNA TGTGCCAGCAGTTATTACAGGGAGAACTATGGCTACACCTTC.

V and J are TRBV7-3 and TRBJ2-7; 11 bases agree with TRBD2. The CDR3 has 14 amino acids. CDR1 is SGHTA and CDR2 is FQGTGA in the germline V gene. V dropped 0 bases and J dropped 7; count of bases not matched to a gene: 2. The chain's CDR3 is CASSLTLAGGEQYF. Here the CDR3 DNA reads TGTGCCAGCAGCTTAACCCTAGCGGGAGGAGAGCAGTACTTC.

The chain recombines TRBV9 with TRBJ1-5, with 8 positions matching TRBD1. V lost 4 bases to trimming and J lost 2 bases; unmatched junction nucleotides: 14. Germline V gene lookup returns CDR1 SGDLS and CDR2 YYNGEE. The CDR3 sequence is 18 residues long. DNA of the CDR3: TGTGCCAGCAGCTCAGGGACAGGTAGGGATAGGGGCAATCAGCCCCAGCATTTT. Its protein product is CASSSGTGRDRGNQPQHF.

This chain uses TRBV19 with TRBJ1-5; 9 positions agree with TRBD1. CDR1 and CDR2 from the germline V gene are LNHDA and SQIVND (reference sequence). This CDR3 is built from 15 residues. Trimming removed 3 bases from V and 7 bases from J; junction bases left unmatched: 7. As DNA, the CDR3 is TGTGCCAGTAGTATCACAGGGGGCGCCGGGCAGCCCCAGCATTTT. Amino acid sequence: CASSITGGAGQPQHF.

The chain has TRBV29-1 and TRBJ1-1; D may be TRBD1 (5 bases). This CDR3 is 14 amino acids long. V shed 3 bases and J shed 0 bases, with 11 bases lying between them. Germline CDR1 and CDR2: SQVTM and ANQGSEA. DNA for the CDR3: TGCAGCGTTGAGGGTCAGGGAATGAACACTGAAGCTTTCTTT. Translation: CSVEGQGMNTEAFF.

V gene TRBV6-5 combines with J gene TRBJ1-1; D uncertain. The germline V and J ends were trimmed by 1 base and 1 base, with 10 bases remaining between them. This CDR3 is built from 15 residues. CDR1 and CDR2 (germline): MNHEY, SVGAGI. This CDR3 is CASSYFGRGNTEAFF. CDR3 nucleotides: TGTGCCAGCAGTTACTTCGGACGGGGGAACACTGAAGCTTTCTTT.

The J gene is TRBJ1-1, the V gene TRBV15; the D is unclear. Trimming removed 0 bases from V and 9 bases from J, with 11 bases in between. CDR1 is LNHNV, CDR2 YYDKDF, per germline (reference sequence). This CDR3 region has 13 residues. The CDR3 DNA follows: TGTGCCACCAGCAGAGATAAACCGGATCAAGCTTTCTTT. Translated, it gives CATSRDKPDQAFF.

This clone was seen once. The J gene is TRBJ1-5, the V gene TRBV21-1; the tabulated D call, TRBD1, remains unverified against the DNA. TRBV21-1 represents a pseudogene. CDR3 size: 21 residues. The CDR3 protein is CASSKRTGPVSRSRGNQPQHF. CDR3 nucleotide sequence: TGTGCCAGCAGCAAACGGACAGGTCCTGTTTCCCGTAGTAGGGGCAATCAGCCCCAGCATTTT.

The chain recombines TRBV2 with TRBJ1-3, with 8 bases lining up with TRBD1. J lost 2 bases, V lost 6 bases, and 0 bases had no gene match. Germline CDR1 SNHLY, CDR2 FYNNEI. CDR3 length equals 13 residues. The CDR3 DNA sequence: TGTGCCAGCAGCAGGGGGCCTGGAAACACCATATATTTT. It is translated as CASSRGPGNTIYF.

The chain employs TRBV5-4 and TRBJ2-5, with a weak D call TRBD2 (6 bases). Germline assignment: CDR1 SGHNT and CDR2 YYREEE (reference sequence). The germline V and J ends were trimmed by 4 bases and 2 bases, with 12 bases remaining between them. The CDR3 is 14 amino acids. In DNA, the CDR3 is TGTGCCAGCAGCAGAATCCGGGGGCAAGAGACCCAGTACTTC. It specifies CASSRIRGQETQYF.

This clone was recorded a few times. The gene calls are TRBV10-3 and TRBJ1-1; TRBD1 might be the D (5 bases). Trimming removed 2 bases from V and 0 bases from J, with 10 bases in between. The germline CDR1 and CDR2 sequences are ENHRY and SYGVKD. There are 15 residues in the CDR3. The CDR3 DNA reads as TGTGCCATCAGTGAGACGGGACGGATGAACACTGAAGCTTTCTTT. Protein product: CAISETGRMNTEAFF.